The 8 T cell receptor beta chains listed next were all sequenced from one sample in a study of blood T cells in healthy people across ages. Primed by a sample-barcoded 5' primer and a J-beta primer mix, a second PCR proceeded for about 6 to 12 cycles. TCRdb independently ran MiXCR on the 5' RACE reads; one entry per CDR3 protein. Seen here are 1,100,000 or so distinct CDR3 sequences, 35% to 50% observed once, and the top ten hold about 19%. Sequenced: blood. These receptor sequences come from a woman aged 55-69 years in good health.

The rearrangement links TRBV5-4 to TRBJ2-3, with unresolved D. The length of the CDR3 is 15 residues. The germline V and J ends were trimmed by 3 bases and 2 bases, with 13 bases remaining between them. Germline values: CDR1 SGHNT, CDR2 YYREEE (reference sequence). The CDR3 is CASSSGRSPTDTQYF. Here the CDR3 DNA reads TGTGCCAGCAGCTCTGGACGTTCCCCCACAGATACGCAGTATTTT.

The sample holds many counts of this clonotype. The chain's CDR3 is CASSLTAVGTYEQYF. Written as DNA, the CDR3 is TGTGCCAGCAGTTTAACAGCGGTTGGGACCTACGAGCAGTACTTC. This chain uses TRBV27 with TRBJ2-7, with a weak D call TRBD2 (5 bases). CDR1 is MNHEY and CDR2 is SMNVEV in the germline V gene (reference sequence). The CDR3 loop spans 15 amino acids. V lost 2 bases and J 2 bases, leaving 13 bases between the germline ends.

The gene calls are TRBV20-1 and TRBJ2-1; 11 nucleotides line up with TRBD2. The trim removed 5 bases at V and 7 bases at J, leaving 13 bases unmatched. Per germline, CDR1 DFQATT and CDR2 SNEGSKA (reference sequence). The CDR3 contains 16 residues. The CDR3: CSARPPRLAGINEQFF. In DNA, the CDR3 is TGCAGTGCTCGCCCCCCTAGACTAGCGGGGATTAATGAGCAGTTCTTC.

This chain uses TRBV7-3 with TRBJ2-2; TRBD1 matches at 10 bases. This CDR3 is built from 15 residues. Germline CDR1 SGHTA, CDR2 FQGTGA. The junction had 3 bases not matched to a gene; V was cut back by 5 bases and J by 3 bases. In DNA, the CDR3 is TGTGCCAGCAGCCCGGACAGGGGGGACACCGGGGAGCTGTTTTTT. It translates to CASSPDRGDTGELFF.

This clonotype was seen only a few times. The CDR3 region is CASTGSYGSYEQYF. In nucleotides, the CDR3 is TGCGCCAGCACAGGGTCTTATGGGTCCTACGAGCAGTACTTC. The chain uses TRBV10-2 and TRBJ2-7; D possibly corresponds to TRBD1 (5 bases). Germline CDR1 is WSHSY and CDR2 is SAAADI. The V end lost 7 bases, the J end lost 1 base, and 14 bases lay between the germline ends. The CDR3 spans 14 residues.

This clonotype occurred a few times. The chain uses TRBV7-9 and TRBJ2-1; 11 positions match TRBD1. The CDR3 runs 15 residues. Germline V gene sequence: CDR1 SEHNR, CDR2 FQNEAQ (reference sequence). V gave up 5 bases and J gave up 6 bases; unmatched junction bases: 6. CDR3 residues: CASSGGQGAGNEQFF. DNA of the CDR3: TGTGCCAGCAGCGGAGGACAGGGGGCCGGCAATGAGCAGTTCTTC.

This rearrangement joins TRBV9 to TRBJ2-3; 10 nucleotides match TRBD2. The CDR3 length is 18 residues. Germline CDR1 reads SGDLS; CDR2 reads YYNGEE. Losses at the gene ends were 3 bases for V and 5 bases for J; bases not matched to a gene: 15. The CDR3 loop is CASSAGGTTSGPGDTQYF. CDR3 nucleotide sequence: TGTGCCAGCAGCGCGGGGGGAACGACTAGCGGGCCTGGAGATACGCAGTATTTT.

This sequence joins TRBV5-1 and TRBJ1-4; perhaps TRBD1 as D (6 bases). Deletions cut 4 bases from V and 4 bases from J, with 14 bases between. The CDR3 consists of 15 residues. Germline CDR1 SGHRS, CDR2 YFSETQ. In DNA, the CDR3 is TGCGCCAGCAGCAGGGCGGACAGCGGTAATGAAAAACTGTTTTTT. Translation gives CASSRADSGNEKLFF.